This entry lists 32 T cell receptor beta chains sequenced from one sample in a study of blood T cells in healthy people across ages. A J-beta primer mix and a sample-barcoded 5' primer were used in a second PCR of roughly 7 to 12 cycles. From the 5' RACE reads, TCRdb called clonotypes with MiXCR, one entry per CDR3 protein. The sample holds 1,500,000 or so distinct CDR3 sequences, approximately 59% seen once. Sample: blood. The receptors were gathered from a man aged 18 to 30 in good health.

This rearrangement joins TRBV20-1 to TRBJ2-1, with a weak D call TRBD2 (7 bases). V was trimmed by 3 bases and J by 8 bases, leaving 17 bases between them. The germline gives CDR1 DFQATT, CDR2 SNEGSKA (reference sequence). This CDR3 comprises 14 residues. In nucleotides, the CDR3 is TGCAGTGCTAGTATGGGGGGGGGCCGGGATGAGCAGTTCTTC. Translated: CSASMGGGRDEQFF.

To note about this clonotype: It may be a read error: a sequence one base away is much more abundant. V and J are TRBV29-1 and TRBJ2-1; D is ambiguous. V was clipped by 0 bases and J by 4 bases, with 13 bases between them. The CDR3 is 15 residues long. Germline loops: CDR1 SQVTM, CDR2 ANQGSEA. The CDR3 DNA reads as TGCAGCGTTGAAGAGTGGGCTAACAGATACAATGAGCAGTTCTTC. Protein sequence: CSVEEWANRYNEQFF.

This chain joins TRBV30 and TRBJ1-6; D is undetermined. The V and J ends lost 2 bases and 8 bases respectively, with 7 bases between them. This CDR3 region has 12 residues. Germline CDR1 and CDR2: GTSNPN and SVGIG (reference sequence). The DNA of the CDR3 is TGTGCCTGGAGTCACGCCGATTCACCCCTCCACTTT. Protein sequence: CAWSHADSPLHF.

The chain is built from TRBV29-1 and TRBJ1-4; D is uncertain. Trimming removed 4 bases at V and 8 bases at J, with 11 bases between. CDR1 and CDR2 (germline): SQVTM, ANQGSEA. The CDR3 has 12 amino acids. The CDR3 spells CSVGRVGEKLFF. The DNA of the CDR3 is TGCAGCGTTGGGAGGGTTGGGGAAAAACTGTTTTTT.

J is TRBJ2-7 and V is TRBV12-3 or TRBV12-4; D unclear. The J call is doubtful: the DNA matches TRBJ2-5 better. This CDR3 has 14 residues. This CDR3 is CASTYRDLEETQYF. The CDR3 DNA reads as TGTGCCAGCACCTATCGAGATCTAGAAGAGACCCAGTACTTC.

The CDR3 nucleotides read TGTGCCAGCAGCCGAGACAGTGGGGGGGGCTACACCTTC. Protein product: CASSRDSGGGYTF. This rearrangement joins TRBV7-9 to TRBJ1-2; possible D gene TRBD1, 5 bases. V lost 5 bases and J 8 bases, leaving 15 bases between the germline ends. Germline V gene lookup returns CDR1 SEHNR and CDR2 FQNEAQ (reference sequence). The CDR3 has 13 residues.

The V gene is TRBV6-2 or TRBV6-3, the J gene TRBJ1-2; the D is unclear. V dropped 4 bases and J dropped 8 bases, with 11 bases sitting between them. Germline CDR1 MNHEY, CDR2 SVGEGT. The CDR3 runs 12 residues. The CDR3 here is CASSSLSAGYTF. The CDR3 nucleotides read TGTGCCAGCAGTTCACTCTCCGCAGGCTACACCTTC.

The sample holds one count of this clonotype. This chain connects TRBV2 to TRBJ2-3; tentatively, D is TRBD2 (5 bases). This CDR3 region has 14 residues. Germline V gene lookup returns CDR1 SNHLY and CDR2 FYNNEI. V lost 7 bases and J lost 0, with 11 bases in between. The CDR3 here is CASTPGDSTDTQYF. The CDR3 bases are TGTGCCAGCACCCCCGGGGATAGCACAGATACGCAGTATTTT.

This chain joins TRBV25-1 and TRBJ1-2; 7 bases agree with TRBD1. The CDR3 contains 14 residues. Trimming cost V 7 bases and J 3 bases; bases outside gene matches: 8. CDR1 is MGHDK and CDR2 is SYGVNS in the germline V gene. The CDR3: CASNSGQYHYGYTF. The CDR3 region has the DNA TGTGCCAGCAACTCGGGACAGTACCACTATGGCTACACCTTC.

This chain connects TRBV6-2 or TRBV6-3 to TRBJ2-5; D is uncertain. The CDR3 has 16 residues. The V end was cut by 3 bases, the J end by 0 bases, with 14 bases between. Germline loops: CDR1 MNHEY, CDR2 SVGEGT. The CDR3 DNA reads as TGTGCCAGCAGTTATCCCACCTTAGAATACCAAGAGACCCAGTACTTC. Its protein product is CASSYPTLEYQETQYF.

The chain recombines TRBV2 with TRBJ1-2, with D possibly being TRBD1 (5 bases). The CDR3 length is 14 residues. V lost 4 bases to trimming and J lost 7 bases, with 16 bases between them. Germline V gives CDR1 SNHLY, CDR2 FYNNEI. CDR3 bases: TGTGCCAGCAGTGGAATAAGGGGCTCTTTTGGCTACACCTTC. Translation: CASSGIRGSFGYTF.

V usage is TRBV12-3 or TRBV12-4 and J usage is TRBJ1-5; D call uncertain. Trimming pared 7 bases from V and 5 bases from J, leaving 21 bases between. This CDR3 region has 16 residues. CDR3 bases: TGTGCCAGCATCGAGGGAAGCGCCTTCTTAGATCAGCCCCAGCATTTT. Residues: CASIEGSAFLDQPQHF.

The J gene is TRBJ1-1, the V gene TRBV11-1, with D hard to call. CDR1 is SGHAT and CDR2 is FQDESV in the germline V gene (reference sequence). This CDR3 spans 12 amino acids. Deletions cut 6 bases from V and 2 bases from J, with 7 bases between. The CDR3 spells CASRGYNTEAFF. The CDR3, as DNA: TGTGCCAGCAGAGGTTACAACACTGAAGCTTTCTTT.

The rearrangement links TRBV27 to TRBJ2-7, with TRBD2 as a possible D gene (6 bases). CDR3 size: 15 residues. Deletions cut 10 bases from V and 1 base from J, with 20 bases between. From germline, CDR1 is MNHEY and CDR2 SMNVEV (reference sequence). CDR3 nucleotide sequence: TGTGCCACCTCTCAGGAGGGAGACCTGTCCTACGAGCAGTACTTC. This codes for CATSQEGDLSYEQYF.

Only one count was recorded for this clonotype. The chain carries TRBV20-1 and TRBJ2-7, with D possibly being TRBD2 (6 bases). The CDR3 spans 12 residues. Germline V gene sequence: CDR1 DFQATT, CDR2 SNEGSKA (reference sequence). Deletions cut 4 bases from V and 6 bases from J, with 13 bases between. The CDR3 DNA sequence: TGCAGTGCTACCGGGACTCCACGCGAGCAGTACTTC. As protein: CSATGTPREQYF.

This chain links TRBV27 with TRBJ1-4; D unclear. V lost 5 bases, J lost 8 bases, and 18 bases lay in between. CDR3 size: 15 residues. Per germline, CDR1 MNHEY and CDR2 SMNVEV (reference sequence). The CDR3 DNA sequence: TGTGCCAGCAGTGCCAGAGACAACCCGGGGGAAAAACTGTTTTTT. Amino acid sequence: CASSARDNPGEKLFF.

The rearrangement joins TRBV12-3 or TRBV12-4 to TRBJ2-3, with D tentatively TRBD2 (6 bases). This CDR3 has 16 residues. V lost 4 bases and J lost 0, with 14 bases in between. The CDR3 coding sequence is TGTGCCAGCAGTTCCCCCGATAGCGGCAGCACAGATACGCAGTATTTT. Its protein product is CASSSPDSGSTDTQYF.

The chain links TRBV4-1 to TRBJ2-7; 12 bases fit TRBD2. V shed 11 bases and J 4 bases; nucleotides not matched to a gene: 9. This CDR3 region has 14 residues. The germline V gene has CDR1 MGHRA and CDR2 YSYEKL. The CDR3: CASGVTSGRYEQYF. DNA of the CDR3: TGCGCCTCTGGCGTCACTAGCGGGAGGTACGAGCAGTACTTC.

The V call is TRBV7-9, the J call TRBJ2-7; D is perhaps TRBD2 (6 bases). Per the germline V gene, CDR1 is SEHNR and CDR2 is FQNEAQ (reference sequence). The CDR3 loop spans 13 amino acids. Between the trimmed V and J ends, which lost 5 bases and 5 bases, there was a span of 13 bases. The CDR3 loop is CASSPIGGNEQYF. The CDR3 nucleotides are TGTGCCAGCAGCCCCATAGGAGGGAACGAGCAGTACTTC.

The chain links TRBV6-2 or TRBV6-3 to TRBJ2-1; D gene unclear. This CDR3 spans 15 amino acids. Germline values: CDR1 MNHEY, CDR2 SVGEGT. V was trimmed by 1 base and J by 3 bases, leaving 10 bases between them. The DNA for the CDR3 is TGTGCCAGCAGTTACTTGGGGTTCCTCTACAATGAGCAGTTCTTC. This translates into CASSYLGFLYNEQFF.

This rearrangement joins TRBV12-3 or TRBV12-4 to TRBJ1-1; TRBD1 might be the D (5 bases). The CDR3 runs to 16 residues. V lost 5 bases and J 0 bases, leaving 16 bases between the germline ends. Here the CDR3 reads CASSPGQGRMNTEAFF. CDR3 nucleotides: TGTGCCAGCAGTCCCGGACAAGGCCGTATGAACACTGAAGCTTTCTTT.

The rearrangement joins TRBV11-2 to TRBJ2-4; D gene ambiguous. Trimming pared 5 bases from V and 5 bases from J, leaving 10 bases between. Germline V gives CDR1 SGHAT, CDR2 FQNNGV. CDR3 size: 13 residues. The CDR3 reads CASSAGSQNIQYF. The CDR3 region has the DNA TGTGCCAGCAGCGCCGGGTCCCAAAACATTCAGTACTTC.

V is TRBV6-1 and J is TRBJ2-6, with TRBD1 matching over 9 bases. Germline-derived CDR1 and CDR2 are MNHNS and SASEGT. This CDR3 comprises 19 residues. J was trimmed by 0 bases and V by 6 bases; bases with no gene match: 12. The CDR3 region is CASSPLWDREASGANVLTF. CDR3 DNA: TGTGCCAGCAGCCCACTCTGGGACAGGGAGGCCTCTGGGGCCAACGTCCTGACTTTC.

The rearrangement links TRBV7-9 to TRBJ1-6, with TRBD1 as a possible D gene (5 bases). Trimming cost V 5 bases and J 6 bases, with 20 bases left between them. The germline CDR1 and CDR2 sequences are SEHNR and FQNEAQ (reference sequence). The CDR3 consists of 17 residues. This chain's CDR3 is CASSGDRDGGINSPLHF. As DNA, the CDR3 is TGTGCCAGCAGCGGGGACCGGGACGGCGGCATTAATTCACCCCTCCACTTT.

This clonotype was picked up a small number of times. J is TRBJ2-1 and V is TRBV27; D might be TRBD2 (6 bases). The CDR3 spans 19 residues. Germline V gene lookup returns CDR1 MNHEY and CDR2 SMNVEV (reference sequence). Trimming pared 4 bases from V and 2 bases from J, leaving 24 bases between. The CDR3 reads CASSWGLGYSGVTYNEQFF. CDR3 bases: TGTGCCAGCAGTTGGGGTCTGGGCTATAGCGGAGTGACCTACAATGAGCAGTTCTTC.

The DNA of the CDR3 is TGTGCCAGCAGCCTCACACCTGGGGGAGAGACCCAGTACTTC. Amino acid sequence: CASSLTPGGETQYF. The rearrangement joins TRBV7-8 to TRBJ2-7, with D tentatively TRBD1 or TRBD2 (5 bases each). The end of the DNA is better explained by TRBJ2-5, so the J call may be wrong. This CDR3 comprises 14 residues. The germline CDR1 and CDR2 sequences are SGHVS and FQNEAQ.

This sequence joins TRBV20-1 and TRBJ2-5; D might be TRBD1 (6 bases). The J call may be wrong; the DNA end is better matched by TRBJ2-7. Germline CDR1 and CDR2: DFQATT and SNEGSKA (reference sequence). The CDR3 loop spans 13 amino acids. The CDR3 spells CSARETGRHEQYF. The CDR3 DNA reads TGCAGTGCTAGGGAAACAGGGAGACACGAGCAGTACTTC.

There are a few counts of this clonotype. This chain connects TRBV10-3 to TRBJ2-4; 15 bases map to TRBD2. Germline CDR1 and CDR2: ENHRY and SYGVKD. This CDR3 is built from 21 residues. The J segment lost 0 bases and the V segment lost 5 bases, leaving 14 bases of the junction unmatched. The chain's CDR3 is CAISNTPGLAGGPLAKNIQYF. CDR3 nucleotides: TGTGCCATCAGTAATACTCCGGGACTAGCGGGAGGACCCCTAGCCAAAAACATTCAGTACTTC.

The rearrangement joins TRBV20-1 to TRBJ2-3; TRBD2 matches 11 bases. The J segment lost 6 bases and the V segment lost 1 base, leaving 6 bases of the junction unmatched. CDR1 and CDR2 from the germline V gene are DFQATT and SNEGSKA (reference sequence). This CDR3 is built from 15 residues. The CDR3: CSARGPLAGVDTQYF. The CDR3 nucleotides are TGCAGTGCTAGAGGTCCACTAGCGGGGGTGGATACGCAGTATTTT.

The CDR3 loop reads CSVLRLGTDTQYF. The CDR3 DNA reads TGCAGCGTTCTACGGCTAGGCACAGATACGCAGTATTTT. This chain connects TRBV29-1 to TRBJ2-3; D uncertain. Germline lookup yields CDR1 SQVTM and CDR2 ANQGSEA. The CDR3 covers 13 residues. Deletions cut 5 bases from V and 1 base from J, with 10 bases between.

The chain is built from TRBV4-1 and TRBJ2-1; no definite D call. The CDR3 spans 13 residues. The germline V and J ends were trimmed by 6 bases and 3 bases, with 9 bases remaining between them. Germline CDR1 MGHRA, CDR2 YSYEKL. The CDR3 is CASRPELYNEQFF. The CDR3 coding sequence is TGCGCCAGCAGACCCGAGCTCTACAATGAGCAGTTCTTC.

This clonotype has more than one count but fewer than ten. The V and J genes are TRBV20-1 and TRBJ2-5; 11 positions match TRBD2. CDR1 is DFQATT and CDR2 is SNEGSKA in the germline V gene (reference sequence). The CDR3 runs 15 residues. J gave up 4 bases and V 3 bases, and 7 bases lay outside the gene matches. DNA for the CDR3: TGCAGTGCTAGGGGTGGTAGCGGGAGGGGAGAGACCCAGTACTTC. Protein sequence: CSARGGSGRGETQYF.